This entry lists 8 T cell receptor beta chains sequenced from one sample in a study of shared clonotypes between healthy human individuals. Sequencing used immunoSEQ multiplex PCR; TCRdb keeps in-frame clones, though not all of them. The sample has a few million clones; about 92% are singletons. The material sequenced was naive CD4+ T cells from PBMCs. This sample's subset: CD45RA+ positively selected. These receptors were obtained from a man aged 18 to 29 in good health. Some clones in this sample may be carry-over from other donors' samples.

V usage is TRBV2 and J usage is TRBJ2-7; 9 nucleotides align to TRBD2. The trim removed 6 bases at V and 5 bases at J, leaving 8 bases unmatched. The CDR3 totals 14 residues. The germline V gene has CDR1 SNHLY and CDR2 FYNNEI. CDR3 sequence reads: CASSVAGERNEQYF. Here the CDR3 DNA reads TGTGCCAGCAGCGTAGCGGGAGAACGGAACGAGCAGTACTTC.

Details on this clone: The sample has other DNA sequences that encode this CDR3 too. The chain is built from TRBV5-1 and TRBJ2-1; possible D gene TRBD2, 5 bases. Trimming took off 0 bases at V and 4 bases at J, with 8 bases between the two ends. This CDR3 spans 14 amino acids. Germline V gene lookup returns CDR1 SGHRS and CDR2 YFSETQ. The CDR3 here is CASSLGSAYNEQFF. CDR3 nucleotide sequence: TGCGCCAGCAGCTTGGGTAGCGCGTACAATGAGCAGTTCTTC.

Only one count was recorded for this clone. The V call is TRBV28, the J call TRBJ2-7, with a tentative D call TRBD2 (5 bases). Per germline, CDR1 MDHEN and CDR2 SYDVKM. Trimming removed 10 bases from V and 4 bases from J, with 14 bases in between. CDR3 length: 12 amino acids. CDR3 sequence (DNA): TGTGCCACCGCTGGTCCGGGGTACGAGCAGTACTTC. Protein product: CATAGPGYEQYF. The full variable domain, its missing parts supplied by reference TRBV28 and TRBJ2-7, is DVKVTQSSRYLVKRTGEKVFLECVQDMDHENMFWYRQDPGLGLRLIYFSYDVKMKEKGDIPEGYSVSREKKERFSLILESASTNQTSMYLCATAGPGYEQYFGPGTRLTVT.

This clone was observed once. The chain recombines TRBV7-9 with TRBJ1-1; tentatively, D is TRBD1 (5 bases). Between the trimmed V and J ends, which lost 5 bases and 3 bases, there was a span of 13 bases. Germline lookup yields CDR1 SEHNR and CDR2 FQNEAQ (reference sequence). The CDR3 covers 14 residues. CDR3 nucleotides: TGTGCCAGCAGCCTAGGGGCGAGAGACACTGAAGCTTTCTTT. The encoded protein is CASSLGARDTEAFF.

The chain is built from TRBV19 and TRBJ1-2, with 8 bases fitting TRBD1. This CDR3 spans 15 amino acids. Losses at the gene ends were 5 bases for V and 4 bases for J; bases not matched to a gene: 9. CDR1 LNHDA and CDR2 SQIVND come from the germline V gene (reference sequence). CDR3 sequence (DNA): TGTGCCAGTAGTCCACAGGGGGGACAGTTCTATGGCTACACCTTC. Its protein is CASSPQGGQFYGYTF.

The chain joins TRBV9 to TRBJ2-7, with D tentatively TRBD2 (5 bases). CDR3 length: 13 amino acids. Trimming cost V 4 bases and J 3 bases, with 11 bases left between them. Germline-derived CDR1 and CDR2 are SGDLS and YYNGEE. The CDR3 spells CASSPPGDYEQYF. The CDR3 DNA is TGTGCCAGCAGCCCTCCCGGGGACTACGAGCAGTACTTC.

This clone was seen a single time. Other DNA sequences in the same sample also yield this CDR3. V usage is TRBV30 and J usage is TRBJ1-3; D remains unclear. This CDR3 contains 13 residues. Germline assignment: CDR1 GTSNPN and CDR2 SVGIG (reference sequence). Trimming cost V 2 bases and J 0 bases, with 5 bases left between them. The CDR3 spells CAWSSGSGNTIYF. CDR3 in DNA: TGTGCCTGGAGTTCGGGCTCTGGAAACACCATATATTTT.

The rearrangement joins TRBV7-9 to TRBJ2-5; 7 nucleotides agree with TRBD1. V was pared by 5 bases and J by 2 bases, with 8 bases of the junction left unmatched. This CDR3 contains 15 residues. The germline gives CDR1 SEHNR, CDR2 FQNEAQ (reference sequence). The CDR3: CASSGFGTAQETQYF. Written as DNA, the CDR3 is TGTGCCAGCAGCGGTTTTGGGACAGCGCAAGAGACCCAGTACTTC.